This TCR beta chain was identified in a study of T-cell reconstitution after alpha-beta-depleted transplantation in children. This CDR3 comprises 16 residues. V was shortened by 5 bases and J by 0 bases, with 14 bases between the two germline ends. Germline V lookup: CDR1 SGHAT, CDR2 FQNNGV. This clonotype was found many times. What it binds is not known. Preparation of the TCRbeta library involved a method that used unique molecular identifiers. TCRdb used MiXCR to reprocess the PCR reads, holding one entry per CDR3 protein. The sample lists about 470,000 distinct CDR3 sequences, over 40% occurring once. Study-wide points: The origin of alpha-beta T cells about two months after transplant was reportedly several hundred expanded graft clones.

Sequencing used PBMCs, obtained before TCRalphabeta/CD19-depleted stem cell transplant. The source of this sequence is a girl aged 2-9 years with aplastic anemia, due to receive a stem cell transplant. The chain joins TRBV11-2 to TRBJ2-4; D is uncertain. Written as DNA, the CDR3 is TGTGCCAGCAGCCCAACCGCGACGGGAGCCAAAAACATTCAGTACTTC. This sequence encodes CASSPTATGAKNIQYF.